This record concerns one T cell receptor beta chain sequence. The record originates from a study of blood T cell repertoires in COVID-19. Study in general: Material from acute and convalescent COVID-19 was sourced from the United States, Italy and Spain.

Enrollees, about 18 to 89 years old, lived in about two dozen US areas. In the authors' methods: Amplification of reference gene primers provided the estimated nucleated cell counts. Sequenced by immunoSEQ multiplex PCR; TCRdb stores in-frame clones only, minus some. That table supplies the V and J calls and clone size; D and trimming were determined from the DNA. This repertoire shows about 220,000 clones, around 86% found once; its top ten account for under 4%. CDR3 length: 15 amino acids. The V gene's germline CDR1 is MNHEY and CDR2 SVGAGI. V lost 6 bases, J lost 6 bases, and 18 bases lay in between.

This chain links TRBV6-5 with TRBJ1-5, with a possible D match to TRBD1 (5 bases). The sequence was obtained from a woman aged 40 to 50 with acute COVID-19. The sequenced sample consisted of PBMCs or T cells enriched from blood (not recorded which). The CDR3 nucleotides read TGTGCCAGCAGCCCCCTCGGGCAGGGAACTCAGCCCCAGCATTTT. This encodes CASSPLGQGTQPQHF.